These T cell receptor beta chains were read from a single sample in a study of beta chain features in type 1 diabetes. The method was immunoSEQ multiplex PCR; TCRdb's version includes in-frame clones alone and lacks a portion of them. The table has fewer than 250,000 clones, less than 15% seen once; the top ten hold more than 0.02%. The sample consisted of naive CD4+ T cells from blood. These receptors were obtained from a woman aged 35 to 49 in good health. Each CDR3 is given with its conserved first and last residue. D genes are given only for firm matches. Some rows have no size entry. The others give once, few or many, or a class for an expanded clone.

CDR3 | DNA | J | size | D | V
CASSLDGGGAGETQYF | TGCGCCAGCAGCTTGGACGGCGGGGGGGCCGGGGAGACCCAGTACTTC | TRBJ2-5 | few | TRBD2 | TRBV5-1
CASSLGGGEVREQFF | TGTGCCAGCAGCTTAGGCGGGGGGGAGGTCCGGGAGCAGTTCTTC | TRBJ2-1 | - | TRBD2 | TRBV11-2
CASSTGTRDSTDTQYF | TGTGCCAGCAGCACCGGGACTAGGGATAGCACAGATACGCAGTATTTT | TRBJ2-3 | few | TRBD2 | TRBV7-2
CASSGRDRELDTQYF | TGTGCCAGCAGTGGCCGGGACAGGGAGTTAGATACGCAGTATTTT | TRBJ2-3 | - | TRBD1 | TRBV2
CASSSFAYEQYF | TGTGCCAGCAGCTCCTTTGCCTACGAGCAGTACTTC | TRBJ2-7 | - | - | TRBV5-6
CASSLAQGGTDTQYF | TGCGCCAGCAGCTTGGCCCAGGGTGGCACAGATACGCAGTATTTT | TRBJ2-3 | - | - | TRBV5-1
CASARTGGPSREQFF | TGCGCCAGCGCCCGAACGGGGGGCCCGTCGCGTGAGCAGTTCTTC | TRBJ2-1 | - | - | TRBV5-1
CASTTLLMGGGGTGELFF | TGTGCCAGTACCACGTTGCTGATGGGAGGGGGGGGCACCGGGGAGCTGTTTTTT | TRBJ2-2 | - | - | TRBV19
CASSKTGTGGDQPQHF | TGTGCCAGTAGTAAAACCGGGACAGGGGGCGATCAGCCCCAGCATTTT | TRBJ1-5 | - | TRBD1 | TRBV19
CASSAQGTASGNTIYF | TGTGCCAGCAGCGCCCAGGGGACAGCGAGTGGAAACACCATATATTTT | TRBJ1-3 | few | TRBD1 | TRBV9
CASSLLASGGETQYF | TGTGCCAGCAGCTTGTTGGCTAGCGGGGGAGAGACCCAGTACTTC | TRBJ2-5 | - | TRBD2 | TRBV7-2
CASSIDGTGGTQPQHF | TGTGCCAGTAGTATAGATGGGACAGGGGGAACTCAGCCCCAGCATTTT | TRBJ1-5 | few | TRBD1 | TRBV19
CASSSPGQASYEQYF | TGTGCCAGCAGTTCACCGGGACAGGCCTCCTACGAGCAGTACTTC | TRBJ2-7 | few | TRBD1 | TRBV6-5
CASSPSSGNQPQHF | TGTGCCAGCAGCCCTTCATCCGGTAATCAGCCCCAGCATTTT | TRBJ1-5 | - | - | TRBV7-9
CATTKPGDYGYTF | TGTGCCACCACAAAGCCGGGGGACTATGGCTACACCTTC | TRBJ1-2 | - | - | TRBV2
CASRLAGSGNTDTQYF | TGTGCCAGCAGATTAGCCGGTTCCGGGAACACAGATACGCAGTATTTT | TRBJ2-3 | few | - | TRBV7-2
CASSPPSQGEKLFF | TGTGCCAGCTCACCACCCAGCCAGGGAGAAAAACTGTTTTTT | TRBJ1-4 | few | - | TRBV18
CATHRSAGGNTEAFF | TGTGCCACTCATAGGTCGGCAGGGGGGAACACTGAAGCTTTCTTT | TRBJ1-1 | - | TRBD1 | TRBV10-3
CAISGQGTNSPLHF | TGTGCCATCAGTGGACAGGGGACTAATTCACCCCTCCACTTT | TRBJ1-6 | - | TRBD1 | TRBV10-3
CASSLAGISGSKGRADTQYF | TGCGCCAGCAGCTTGGCCGGGATATCCGGGTCGAAAGGAAGAGCAGATACGCAGTATTTT | TRBJ2-3 | - | - | TRBV5-1
CASSVAGDSHYEQYF | TGTGCCAGCAGCGTAGCGGGGGACAGCCACTACGAGCAGTACTTC | TRBJ2-7 | few | - | TRBV9
CSVGAGGVRFF | TGCAGCGTTGGGGCAGGAGGCGTCAGGTTCTTT | TRBJ1-1 | - | - | TRBV29-1
CASSPSGGNTDTQYF | TGTGCCAGCAGCCCGAGCGGGGGGAACACAGATACGCAGTATTTT | TRBJ2-3 | - | TRBD2 | TRBV2
CASRGPGPYSATNEKLFF | TGTGCCAGCAGGGGGCCAGGACCATACTCCGCAACTAATGAAAAACTGTTTTTT | TRBJ1-4 | few | - | TRBV11-2